Below are 13 T cell receptor beta chains sequenced from a single sample in a study of immune evolution from preneoplasia to lung adenocarcinoma. Profiled with immunoSEQ multiplex PCR; TCRdb holds only in-frame clones, not every one. The sample has some 12,000 clones, 86% seen once; the top ten hold 3% to 4%. The material sequenced was FFPE invasive lung adenocarcinoma tissue. Receptors were obtained from a person aged 65-85 years with invasive lung adenocarcinoma.

The chain joins TRBV6-5 to TRBJ2-1; tentatively, D is TRBD1 (5 bases). The CDR3 runs 14 residues. V lost 6 bases and J lost 7, with 16 bases in between. CDR1 and CDR2 (germline): MNHEY, SVGAGI. CDR3 protein: CASSSRASANEQFF. In nucleotides, the CDR3 is TGTGCCAGCAGCTCCAGGGCATCGGCGAATGAGCAGTTCTTC.

The V and J genes are TRBV29-1 and TRBJ1-2, with D perhaps matching TRBD1 (5 bases). This CDR3 is 13 amino acids long. V lost 3 bases, J lost 2 bases, and 10 bases lay in between. CDR1 and CDR2 (germline): SQVTM, ANQGSEA. The CDR3 loop reads CSVDAGKNYGYTF. CDR3 bases: TGCAGCGTTGATGCAGGGAAGAACTATGGCTACACCTTC.

The CDR3 coding sequence is TGTGCCAGCGGGGGAACAGGGAACACTGAAGCTTTCTTT. Its protein product is CASGGTGNTEAFF. The chain has TRBV2 and TRBJ1-1, with D perhaps matching TRBD1 (5 bases). The CDR3 runs to 13 residues. The V and J ends lost 8 bases and 1 base respectively, with 11 bases between them. Germline V gene sequence: CDR1 SNHLY, CDR2 FYNNEI. The whole variable domain, filled in from reference TRBV2 and TRBJ1-1, reads EPEVTQTPSHQVTQMGQEVILRCVPISNHLYFYWYRQILGQKVEFLVSFYNNEISEKSEIFDDQFSVERPDGSNFTLKIRSTKLEDSAMYFCASGGTGNTEAFFGQGTRLTVV.

The chain uses TRBV5-8 and TRBJ1-2; the D gene is possibly TRBD1 (5 bases). V was cut by 1 base and J by 4 bases, with 14 bases left in between. From germline, CDR1 is SGHTS and CDR2 YDEGEE. This CDR3 has 15 amino acids. The CDR3 nucleotides read TGTGCCAGCAGCTTGCAACAGGCCGAAAGCTATGGCTACACCTTC. This sequence encodes CASSLQQAESYGYTF.

The chain joins TRBV5-1 to TRBJ2-2; 12 bases agree with TRBD2. The CDR3 is 16 amino acids. J was trimmed by 3 bases and V by 6 bases; bases with no gene match: 6. From germline, CDR1 is SGHRS and CDR2 YFSETQ. In DNA, the CDR3 is TGCGCCAGCACCATACTAGCGGGGGGCGACACCGGGGAGCTGTTTTTT. Protein product: CASTILAGGDTGELFF. Using reference TRBV5-1 and TRBJ2-2 for the parts outside the CDR3, the full variable domain is KAGVTQTPRYLIKTRGQQVTLSCSPISGHRSVSWYQQTPGQGLQFLFEYFSETQRNKGNFPGRFSGRQFSNSRSEMNVSTLELGDSALYLCASTILAGGDTGELFFGEGSRLTVL.

This clone was observed once. This chain connects TRBV7-9 to TRBJ1-1; 8 bases agree with TRBD1. Per germline, CDR1 SEHNR and CDR2 FQNEAQ (reference sequence). The CDR3 is made up of 13 amino acids. The trim removed 8 bases at V and 1 base at J, leaving 3 bases unmatched. As DNA, the CDR3 is TGTGCCAGCTCAGGGGGCTGGAACACTGAAGCTTTCTTT. Protein: CASSGGWNTEAFF.

The gene calls are TRBV27 and TRBJ2-5, with D possibly matching TRBD1 (5 bases). The V and J ends lost 4 bases and 1 base respectively, with 16 bases between them. There are 16 residues in the CDR3. CDR1 and CDR2 (germline): MNHEY, SMNVEV (reference sequence). This CDR3 reads CASSSVTGWGQETQYF. The CDR3 bases are TGTGCCAGCAGTTCCGTTACAGGCTGGGGCCAAGAGACCCAGTACTTC.

This clone was seen a few times. The chain combines TRBV20-1 with TRBJ2-7; D may be TRBD2 (5 bases). The CDR3 extends over 11 amino acids. V lost 5 bases to trimming and J lost 7 bases, with 12 bases between them. In germline, CDR1 is DFQATT, CDR2 SNEGSKA (reference sequence). The CDR3 here is CSAAGSGEQYF. The CDR3 nucleotides are TGCAGTGCTGCGGGCTCGGGGGAGCAGTACTTC.

In its sample, this clone was seen once. A read error may produce the germline difference seen at one junction end. V gene TRBV19 combines with J gene TRBJ1-2; tentatively, D is TRBD1 (5 bases). The CDR3 totals 16 residues. Germline-derived CDR1 and CDR2 are LNHDA and SQIVND (reference sequence). CDR3 nucleotides: TGTGCCAGTAGTATAGTGCAGGGTTCGGGTTTCTATGGCTACACTTTC. Residues: CASSIVQGSGFYGYTF.

The V gene is TRBV7-6, the J gene TRBJ2-1; D call uncertain. The V end was cut by 3 bases, the J end by 6 bases, with 6 bases between. The CDR3 is 12 amino acids. The germline CDR1 and CDR2 sequences are SGHVS and FNYEAQ. CDR3 in amino acids: CASSFLSNEQFF. CDR3 DNA sequence: TGTGCCAGCAGCTTCCTATCCAATGAGCAGTTCTTC.

This clone showed up just once. This chain connects TRBV2 to TRBJ1-1; perhaps TRBD1 as D (5 bases). The CDR3 sequence is 13 residues long. Germline CDR1 reads SNHLY; CDR2 reads FYNNEI. The V and J ends lost 7 bases and 1 base respectively, with 10 bases between them. CDR3 coding DNA: TGTGCCAGCATGGCAGGGTGGAACACTGAAGCTTTCTTT. As protein: CASMAGWNTEAFF.

This chain uses TRBV19 with TRBJ2-1; 11 nucleotides agree with TRBD2. The CDR3 runs 19 residues. V was clipped by 3 bases and J by 0 bases; unmatched bases: 10. Germline CDR1 reads LNHDA; CDR2 reads SQIVND (reference sequence). CDR3 residues: CASSMERLAGIRSYNEQFF. DNA of the CDR3: TGTGCCAGTAGTATGGAAAGACTAGCGGGAATCCGCTCCTACAATGAGCAGTTCTTC. Supplemented by reference TRBV19 and TRBJ2-1, the full variable domain reads DGGITQSPKYLFRKEGQNVTLSCEQNLNHDAMYWYRQDPGQGLRLIYYSQIVNDFQKGDIAEGYSVSREKKESFPLTVTSAQKNPTAFYLCASSMERLAGIRSYNEQFFGPGTRLTVL.

The genes are TRBV19 and TRBJ2-7, with 7 bases matching TRBD1. Germline V gives CDR1 LNHDA, CDR2 SQIVND (reference sequence). V shed 6 bases, J shed 2 bases, and the junction held 10 bases outside the gene matches. This CDR3 region has 15 residues. This chain's CDR3 is CASSDRAAAPYEQYF. The CDR3, as DNA: TGTGCCAGTAGCGACAGGGCCGCAGCTCCCTACGAGCAGTACTTC.